What follows are 22 T cell receptor beta chains derived from one specimen sequenced in a study of CD8 T cells in ankylosing spondylitis. No antigen has been assigned to these receptors. General study results and limits: For ankylosing spondylitis blood, a TCR beta motif of about eight highly homologous variants appeared characteristic.

TCRdb independently ran MiXCR on the 5' RACE reads; one entry per CDR3 protein. Seen here are 100,000 to 150,000 distinct CDR3 sequences, over 15% observed once, and the top ten hold 25% to 40%. Sample: blood, either unsorted or a sorted T cell fraction (not recorded which). The receptors here all came from a male donor with ankylosing spondylitis.

This clonotype has a handful of counts. The V and J genes are TRBV3-1 and TRBJ2-7, with 7 bases matching TRBD2. CDR1 and CDR2 (germline): LGHDT, YNNKEL (reference sequence). This CDR3 spans 15 amino acids. J lost 2 bases, V lost 4 bases, and 8 bases had no gene match. The CDR3, as DNA: TGTGCCAGCAGCCCCGGTCGGGAGGTAGCCTACGAGCAGTACTTC. It yields the protein CASSPGREVAYEQYF.

The chain joins TRBV18 to TRBJ2-2; D gene uncertain. V was pared by 0 bases and J by 3 bases, with 2 bases between. In germline, CDR1 is KGHSH, CDR2 LQKENI. The CDR3 runs to 13 residues. CDR3: CASSPPDTGELFF. Written as DNA, the CDR3 is TGTGCCAGCTCACCACCTGACACCGGGGAGCTGTTTTTT.

V gene TRBV27 combines with J gene TRBJ1-5; D gene ambiguous. Germline CDR1 and CDR2: MNHEY and SMNVEV (reference sequence). The CDR3 has 9 residues. CDR3 protein: CTHYQPQHF. In DNA, the CDR3 is TGTACCCATTATCAGCCCCAGCATTTT.

The V gene is TRBV3-1, the J gene TRBJ2-1; D not resolved. V lost 0 bases and J 7 bases, leaving 16 bases between the germline ends. This CDR3 is built from 16 residues. CDR1 and CDR2 from the germline V gene are LGHDT and YNNKEL (reference sequence). This chain's CDR3 is CASSQEWGNRRNEQFF. The CDR3 region has the DNA TGTGCCAGCAGCCAAGAATGGGGAAATCGTAGGAATGAGCAGTTCTTC.

This clonotype was observed a handful of times. The CDR3 sequence is CATTQGAGETQYF. The CDR3 DNA follows: TGTGCCACCACTCAAGGGGCGGGGGAGACCCAGTACTTC. The chain has TRBV15 and TRBJ2-5; possible D gene TRBD2, 6 bases. The CDR3 is 13 amino acids. Trimming removed 7 bases from V and 5 bases from J, with 14 bases in between. Germline V gene sequence: CDR1 LNHNV, CDR2 YYDKDF (reference sequence).

V is TRBV27 and J is TRBJ1-4; 7 nucleotides align to TRBD1. The CDR3 runs 14 residues. J lost 8 bases, V lost 5 bases, and 8 bases had no gene match. Germline V lookup: CDR1 MNHEY, CDR2 SMNVEV (reference sequence). The CDR3 nucleotides are TGTGCCAGCAGTCCACGGACAGGCGAGGAAAAACTGTTTTTT. This sequence encodes CASSPRTGEEKLFF.

The chain joins TRBV29-1 to TRBJ2-7, with TRBD2 matching 8 bases. The CDR3 has 17 amino acids. The trim removed 5 bases at V and 1 base at J, leaving 16 bases unmatched. CDR1 SQVTM and CDR2 ANQGSEA come from the germline V gene. CDR3 sequence reads: CSVQGGGRRGVSYEQYF. The CDR3 DNA is TGCAGCGTTCAGGGAGGCGGGAGGAGGGGGGTGTCCTACGAGCAGTACTTC.

This clonotype was seen more than once but under ten times. This rearrangement joins TRBV5-1 to TRBJ2-3; D is uncertain. Germline V lookup: CDR1 SGHRS, CDR2 YFSETQ. V dropped 4 bases and J dropped 1 base, with 7 bases sitting between them. CDR3 length equals 13 residues. CDR3 protein: CASSMSGTDTQYF. DNA for the CDR3: TGCGCCAGCAGCATGTCCGGCACAGATACGCAGTATTTT.

The J gene is TRBJ2-3, the V gene TRBV11-2, with D uncertain. V lost 0 bases and J 4 bases, leaving 20 bases between the germline ends. CDR3 length: 18 residues. The V gene's germline CDR1 is SGHAT and CDR2 FQNNGV. The CDR3 reads CASSLDPARSFRADTQYF. CDR3 bases: TGTGCCAGCAGCTTAGACCCCGCTCGGAGTTTTAGGGCAGATACGCAGTATTTT.

This clonotype has a count of ten or more. V usage is TRBV12-3 or TRBV12-4 and J usage is TRBJ2-1; TRBD1 might be the D (6 bases). Between the trimmed V and J ends, which lost 8 bases and 4 bases, there was a span of 15 bases. This CDR3 spans 14 amino acids. CDR3 coding DNA: TGTGCCAGCGGAGACAGGACCTTATACAATGAGCAGTTCTTC. Its protein is CASGDRTLYNEQFF.

This clonotype was detected a few times. This chain uses TRBV29-1 with TRBJ1-1; D remains ambiguous. The V end lost 2 bases, the J end lost 1 base, and 5 bases lay between the germline ends. The CDR3 extends over 12 amino acids. Per germline, CDR1 SQVTM and CDR2 ANQGSEA. The chain's CDR3 is CSVENKNTEAFF. The CDR3 bases are TGCAGCGTTGAAAACAAGAACACTGAAGCTTTCTTT.

Concerning this clonotype: Germline is not matched at one junction end, which may reflect a read error. The chain combines TRBV20-1 with TRBJ2-1; TRBD2 matches at 14 bases. Germline V lookup: CDR1 DFQATT, CDR2 SNEGSKA (reference sequence). The CDR3 extends over 16 amino acids. The DNA of the CDR3 is TGCTGTGCTAACACCGGGACTAGCGGGAGATTATATGAGCAGTTCTTC. It yields the protein CCANTGTSGRLYEQFF.

This clonotype was found many times. The V call is TRBV12-3 or TRBV12-4, the J call TRBJ2-7; TRBD2 agrees at 9 bases. The CDR3 is 17 amino acids. V gave up 7 bases and J gave up 2 bases; unmatched junction bases: 15. The CDR3 sequence: CASTLIWGSSGTYEQYF. Written as DNA, the CDR3 is TGTGCCAGCACCTTGATATGGGGTTCTAGCGGGACCTACGAGCAGTACTTC.

This rearrangement joins TRBV4-2 to TRBJ2-1; D gene ambiguous. The germline V gene encodes CDR1 LGHNA and CDR2 YNFKEQ. This CDR3 is 15 amino acids long. V dropped 0 bases and J dropped 4 bases, with 10 bases sitting between them. CDR3: CASSQDILDYNEQFF. CDR3 sequence (DNA): TGTGCCAGCAGCCAAGATATCCTCGATTACAATGAGCAGTTCTTC.

The V call is TRBV2, the J call TRBJ2-5; TRBD1 matches 7 bases. The CDR3 has 15 amino acids. Germline V gene sequence: CDR1 SNHLY, CDR2 FYNNEI. Germline trimming cut 6 bases from V and 5 bases from J; bases unmatched to any gene: 12. CDR3 coding DNA: TGTGCCAGCAGAAACGGACAGGCCGAGTGGGAGACCCAGTACTTC. Protein sequence: CASRNGQAEWETQYF.

The genes are TRBV4-1 and TRBJ2-3; D assignment may be TRBD1 or TRBD2 (5 bases each). Trimming shortened V by 6 bases and J by 2 bases, and 18 bases separated the two germline ends. The CDR3 has 16 amino acids. CDR1 is MGHRA and CDR2 is YSYEKL in the germline V gene. The CDR3, as DNA: TGCGCCAGCAGTCAGAAAGTGGGGGACCTCACAGATACGCAGTATTTT. Translation: CASSQKVGDLTDTQYF.

The chain joins TRBV20-1 to TRBJ2-7; D is perhaps TRBD1 (5 bases). Trimming removed 5 bases from V and 2 bases from J, with 16 bases in between. The CDR3 is made up of 14 amino acids. The germline V gene has CDR1 DFQATT and CDR2 SNEGSKA (reference sequence). Here the CDR3 reads CSADSRDSAYEQYF. The CDR3 coding sequence is TGCAGTGCTGATTCCCGAGACAGCGCCTACGAGCAGTACTTC.

J is TRBJ2-1 and V is TRBV27; 11 bases agree with TRBD2. Per germline, CDR1 MNHEY and CDR2 SMNVEV (reference sequence). This CDR3 contains 17 residues. The V and J ends lost 2 bases and 4 bases, in that order; junction bases with no gene match: 7. CDR3 coding DNA: TGTGCCAGCAGTTTACCCCTACTAGCGGGGGTATACAATGAGCAGTTCTTC. It translates to CASSLPLLAGVYNEQFF.

This clonotype was observed a handful of times. The chain is built from TRBV12-3 or TRBV12-4 and TRBJ1-2; possible D gene TRBD1, 6 bases. CDR3 length: 12 amino acids. The germline V and J ends were trimmed by 5 bases and 5 bases, with 9 bases remaining between them. CDR3 bases: TGTGCCAGCAGTCCAGGGGATTATGGCTACACCTTC. Its translation: CASSPGDYGYTF.

This clonotype was found a few times. The J gene is TRBJ1-5, the V gene TRBV6-2 or TRBV6-3; possible D gene TRBD1, 5 bases. Germline CDR1 reads MNHEY; CDR2 reads SVGEGT. CDR3 length: 20 residues. Trimming took 2 bases from V and 5 from J, leaving 28 bases between them. CDR3 nucleotides: TGTGCCAGCAGTTACACCCGCCTGATAACCCCACCCGCGGGGGATCAGCCCCAGCATTTT. The encoded protein is CASSYTRLITPPAGDQPQHF.

The rearrangement uses TRBV20-1 and TRBJ1-6; D gene uncertain. There are 16 residues in the CDR3. Trimming removed 1 base from V and 8 bases from J, with 18 bases in between. CDR1 DFQATT and CDR2 SNEGSKA come from the germline V gene (reference sequence). CDR3: CSARVFSPALDSPLHF. The CDR3 bases are TGCAGTGCTAGAGTCTTCTCCCCCGCGCTGGATTCACCCCTCCACTTT.

This clonotype occurred once. V and J are TRBV4-1 and TRBJ2-4, with D perhaps TRBD2 (5 bases). Trimming removed 1 base at V and 3 bases at J, with 25 bases between. The CDR3 length is 20 residues. From germline, CDR1 is MGHRA and CDR2 YSYEKL. CDR3 coding DNA: TGCGCCAGCAGCCAAGGACTTGATTATGGGAGAGGAGGTCTCAAAAACATTCAGTACTTC. This codes for CASSQGLDYGRGGLKNIQYF.